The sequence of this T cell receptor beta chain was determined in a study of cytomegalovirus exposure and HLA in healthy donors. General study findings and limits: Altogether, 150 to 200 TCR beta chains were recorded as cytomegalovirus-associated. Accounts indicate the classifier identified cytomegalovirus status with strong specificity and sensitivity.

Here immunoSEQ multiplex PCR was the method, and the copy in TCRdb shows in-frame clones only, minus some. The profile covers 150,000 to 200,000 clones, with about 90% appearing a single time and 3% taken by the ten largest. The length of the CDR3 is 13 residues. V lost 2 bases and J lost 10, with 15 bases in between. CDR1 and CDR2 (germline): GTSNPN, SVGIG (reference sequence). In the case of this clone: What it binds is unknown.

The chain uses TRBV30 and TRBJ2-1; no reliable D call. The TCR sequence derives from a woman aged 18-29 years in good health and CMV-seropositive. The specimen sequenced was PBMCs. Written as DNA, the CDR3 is TGTGCCTGGAGTCAAAAGATGGTTCAGGAGCAGTTCTTC. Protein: CAWSQKMVQEQFF. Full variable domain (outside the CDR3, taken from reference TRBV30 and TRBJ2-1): SQTIHQWPATLVQPVGSPLSLECTVEGTSNPNLYWYRQAAGRGLQLLFYSVGIGQISSEVPQNLSASRPQDRQFILSSKKLLLSDSGFYLCAWSQKMVQEQFFGPGTRLTVL.